The rows below give T cell receptor beta chains drawn from one sample of a study of T cells after yellow fever vaccination. TCRdb re-analysed the 5' RACE reads in MiXCR, keeping a single row per CDR3 protein. This sample has 70,000 or so distinct CDR3 sequences, with 5% to 6.5% found just once. Specimen: CD4+ T cells sorted from PBMCs, collected roughly 14 days after the first yellow fever vaccination. The origin of the receptors is a man between 18 and 29 years old who received the YFV17D yellow fever vaccine. CDR3s include the opening cysteine and the closing phenylalanine or tryptophan.

j_call v_call cdr3_aa
TRBJ2-3 TRBV7-2 CASSFGTGGTQYF
TRBJ2-5 TRBV6-1 CASSGVNRDSETQYF
TRBJ1-1 TRBV7-2 CASSVTGQGRTEAFF
TRBJ1-1 TRBV7-6 CASSLVRGGQWNTEAFF
TRBJ1-2 TRBV27 CASSDRYYGYTF
TRBJ2-7 TRBV25-1 CASSARTTYEQYF
TRBJ2-2 TRBV19 CATSGTANTGELFF
TRBJ1-1 TRBV2 CASSESYTEAFF
TRBJ2-3 TRBV5-1 CASSFAGGFTDTQYF
TRBJ2-3 TRBV5-1 CASSLGTSADTQYF
TRBJ2-5 TRBV4-3 CASSQDFGTGQETQYF
TRBJ1-2 TRBV19 CASSPQSGGAGYGYTF
TRBJ2-3 TRBV5-1 CASSLVGTDTQYF
TRBJ1-5 TRBV20-1 CSAIRQVNQPQHF
TRBJ2-5 TRBV18 CASSPPSGQGQETQYF
TRBJ2-5 TRBV7-9 CASSYLPQGETQYF
TRBJ1-2 TRBV6-5 CASSYKRDRQANYGYTF
TRBJ1-6 TRBV12-3/TRBV12-4 CASSLDGDNSPLHF
TRBJ1-6 TRBV5-1 CASSLDGTENSPLHF
TRBJ2-2 TRBV6-1 CASGNRFVNTGELFF
TRBJ2-1 TRBV5-1 CASSFQGGGAEQFF
TRBJ2-4 TRBV29-1 CSAAGGLAKNIQYF
TRBJ2-3 TRBV5-1 CASSLDRTDRQYF
TRBJ2-7 TRBV18 CASSPLGSEEQYF
TRBJ2-3 TRBV10-1 CASSPTPGSGFTDTQYF
TRBJ1-2 TRBV18 CASSTYRGVNDYGYTF
TRBJ2-5 TRBV10-3 CAISPRQVRGETQYF
TRBJ2-7 TRBV5-1 CASSTTSGAYEQYF
TRBJ1-2 TRBV2 CASSPLGGTKANYGYTF
TRBJ2-5 TRBV29-1 CSVEGALGETQYF
TRBJ2-7 TRBV20-1 CSARRGAGSYEQYF
TRBJ1-1 TRBV7-2 CASSRGQGGTEAFF
TRBJ2-2 TRBV6-1 CASSEQGHPGELFF
TRBJ2-1 TRBV3-1 CASSLGLTNEQFF
TRBJ2-2 TRBV24-1 CATRRTGELFF
TRBJ2-3 TRBV10-3 CAIRPGLAGGQDTQYF
TRBJ2-5 TRBV5-1 CASRGAPGGQETQYF
TRBJ1-1 TRBV7-2 CASSFTIPEAFF
TRBJ1-5 TRBV2 CASNDFGNQPQHF
TRBJ1-1 TRBV18 CASSPSRGGTEAFF
TRBJ2-2 TRBV20-1 CSARRGTGGTGELFF
TRBJ1-2 TRBV5-6 CASSPDGYGYTF
TRBJ1-1 TRBV5-1 CASSYVGGDAFF
TRBJ2-2 TRBV12-3/TRBV12-4 CASRRTADTGELFF
TRBJ2-7 TRBV11-2 CASSLGVPEQYF
TRBJ2-2 TRBV27 CASSTSLTNTGELFF
TRBJ2-3 TRBV9 CASSVGRGAQTDTQYF
TRBJ2-7 TRBV2 CASSGTLYEQYF